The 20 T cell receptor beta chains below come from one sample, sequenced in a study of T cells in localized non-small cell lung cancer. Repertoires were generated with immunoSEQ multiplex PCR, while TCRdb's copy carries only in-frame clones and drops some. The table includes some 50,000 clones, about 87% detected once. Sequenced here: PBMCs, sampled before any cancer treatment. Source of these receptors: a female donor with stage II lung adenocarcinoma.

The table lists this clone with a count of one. The chain's CDR3 is CASNRGAHEKLFF. The CDR3 bases are TGTGCCAGCAATAGGGGGGCCCATGAAAAACTGTTTTTT. V and J are TRBV19 and TRBJ1-4, with D tentatively TRBD1 (6 bases). The V gene lost 9 bases and the J gene lost 6 bases, with 14 bases spanning the gap. The V gene's germline CDR1 is LNHDA and CDR2 SQIVND (reference sequence). The CDR3 totals 13 residues.

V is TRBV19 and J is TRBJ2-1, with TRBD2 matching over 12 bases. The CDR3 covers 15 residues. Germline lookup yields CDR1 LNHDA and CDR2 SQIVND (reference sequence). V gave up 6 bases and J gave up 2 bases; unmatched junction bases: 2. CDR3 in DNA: TGTGCCAGTAGGACTAGCGGGGGACCCTACAATGAGCAGTTCTTC. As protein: CASRTSGGPYNEQFF.

As DNA, the CDR3 is TGCGCCAGCAGCGGGACTAGCGGGGGGACCAATGAGCAGTTCTTC. Its translation: CASSGTSGGTNEQFF. The chain recombines TRBV5-1 with TRBJ2-1; 15 positions match TRBD2. Germline CDR1 SGHRS, CDR2 YFSETQ. CDR3 length: 15 residues. After removal of 4 bases from V and 6 bases from J, the junction contained 2 bases not matched to a gene.

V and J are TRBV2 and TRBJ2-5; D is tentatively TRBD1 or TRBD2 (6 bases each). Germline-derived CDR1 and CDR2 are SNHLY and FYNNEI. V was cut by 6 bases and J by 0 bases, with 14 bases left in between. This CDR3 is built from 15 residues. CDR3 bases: TGTGCCAGCAGCCTAGGAGGGGGGAACCAAGAGACCCAGTACTTC. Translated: CASSLGGGNQETQYF.

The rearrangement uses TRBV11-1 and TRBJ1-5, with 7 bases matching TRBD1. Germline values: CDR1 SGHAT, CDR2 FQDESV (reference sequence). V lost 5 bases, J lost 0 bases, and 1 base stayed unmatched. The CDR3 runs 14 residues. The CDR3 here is CASSRDSSNQPQHF. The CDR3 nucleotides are TGTGCCAGCAGCCGGGACAGTAGCAATCAGCCCCAGCATTTT.

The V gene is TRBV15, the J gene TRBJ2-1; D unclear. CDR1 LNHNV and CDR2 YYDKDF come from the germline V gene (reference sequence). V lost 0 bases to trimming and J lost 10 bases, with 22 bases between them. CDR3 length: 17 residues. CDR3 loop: CATSRDTTPTSTIEQFF. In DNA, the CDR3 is TGTGCCACCAGCAGAGATACGACGCCAACCAGTACAATCGAGCAGTTCTTC.

CDR3 coding DNA: TGTGCCAGCAGCTACGACAGGGGCTATGGCTACACCTTC. It translates to CASSYDRGYGYTF. The genes are TRBV6-4 and TRBJ1-2, with 8 bases that match TRBD1. Germline V gives CDR1 MRHNA, CDR2 SNTAGT. The CDR3 sequence is 13 residues long. The V and J ends lost 6 bases and 4 bases, in that order; junction bases with no gene match: 4.

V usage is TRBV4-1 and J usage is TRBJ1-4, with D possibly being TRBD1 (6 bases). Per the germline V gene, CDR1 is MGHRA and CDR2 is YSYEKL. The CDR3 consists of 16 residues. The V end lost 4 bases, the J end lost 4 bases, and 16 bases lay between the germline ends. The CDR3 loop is CASSPLGGQINEKLFF. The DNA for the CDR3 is TGCGCCAGCAGCCCCCTGGGGGGCCAGATTAATGAAAAACTGTTTTTT.

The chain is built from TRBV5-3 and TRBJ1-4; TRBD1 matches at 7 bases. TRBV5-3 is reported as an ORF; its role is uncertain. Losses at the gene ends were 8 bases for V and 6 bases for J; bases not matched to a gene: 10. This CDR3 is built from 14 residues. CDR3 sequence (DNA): TGTGCCAGCAGCCCTGACAGGGCGGATGAAAAACTGTTTTTT. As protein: CASSPDRADEKLFF.

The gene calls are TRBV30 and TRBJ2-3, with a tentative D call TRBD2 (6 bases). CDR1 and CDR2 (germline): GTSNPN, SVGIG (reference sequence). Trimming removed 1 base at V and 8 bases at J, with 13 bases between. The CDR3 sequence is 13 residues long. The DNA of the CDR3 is TGTGCCTGGAGTGGCGGGGCGGATTTTACGCAGTATTTT. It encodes CAWSGGADFTQYF.

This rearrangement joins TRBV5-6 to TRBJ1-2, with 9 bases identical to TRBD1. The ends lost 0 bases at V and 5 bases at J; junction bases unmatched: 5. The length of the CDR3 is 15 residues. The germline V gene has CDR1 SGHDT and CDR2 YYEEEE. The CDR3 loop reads CASSLAGQGGYGYTF. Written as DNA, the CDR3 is TGTGCCAGCAGCTTGGCGGGACAGGGCGGGTATGGCTACACCTTC.

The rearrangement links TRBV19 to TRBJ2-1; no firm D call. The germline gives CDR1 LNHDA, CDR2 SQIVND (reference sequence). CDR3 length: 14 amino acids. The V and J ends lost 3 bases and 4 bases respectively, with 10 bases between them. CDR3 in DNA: TGTGCCAGTAGTATTTCTGGCAATTACAATGAGCAGTTCTTC. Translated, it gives CASSISGNYNEQFF.

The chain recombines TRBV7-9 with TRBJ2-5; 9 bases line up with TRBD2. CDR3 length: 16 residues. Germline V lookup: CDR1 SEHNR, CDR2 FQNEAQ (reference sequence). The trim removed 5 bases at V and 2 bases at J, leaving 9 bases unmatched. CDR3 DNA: TGTGCCAGCAGCCAAAGGGCCAGCGGGGGGCAAGAGACCCAGTACTTC. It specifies CASSQRASGGQETQYF.

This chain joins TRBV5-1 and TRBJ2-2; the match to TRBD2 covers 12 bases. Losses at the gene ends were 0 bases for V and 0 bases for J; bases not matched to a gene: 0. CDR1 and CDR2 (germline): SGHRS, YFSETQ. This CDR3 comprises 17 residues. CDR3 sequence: CASSLGLAGANTGELFF. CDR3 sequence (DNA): TGCGCCAGCAGCTTGGGACTAGCGGGGGCGAACACCGGGGAGCTGTTTTTT.

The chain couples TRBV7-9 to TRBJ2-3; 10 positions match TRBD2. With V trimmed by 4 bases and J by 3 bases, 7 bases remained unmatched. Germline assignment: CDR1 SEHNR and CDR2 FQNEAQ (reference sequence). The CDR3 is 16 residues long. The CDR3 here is CASSSRAGGATDTQYF. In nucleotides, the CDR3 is TGTGCCAGCAGCTCCAGAGCGGGGGGGGCGACAGATACGCAGTATTTT.

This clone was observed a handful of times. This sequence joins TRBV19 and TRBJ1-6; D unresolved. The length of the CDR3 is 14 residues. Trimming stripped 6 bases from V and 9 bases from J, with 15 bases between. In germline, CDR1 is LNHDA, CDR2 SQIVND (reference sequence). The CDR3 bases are TGTGCCAGTAGACGGACGGTCACGTTTTCACCCCTCCACTTT. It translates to CASRRTVTFSPLHF.

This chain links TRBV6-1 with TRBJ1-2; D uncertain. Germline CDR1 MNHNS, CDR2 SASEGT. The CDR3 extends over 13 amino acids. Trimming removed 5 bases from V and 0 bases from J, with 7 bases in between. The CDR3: CASSFRANYGYTF. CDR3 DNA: TGTGCCAGCAGTTTTCGGGCTAACTATGGCTACACCTTC.

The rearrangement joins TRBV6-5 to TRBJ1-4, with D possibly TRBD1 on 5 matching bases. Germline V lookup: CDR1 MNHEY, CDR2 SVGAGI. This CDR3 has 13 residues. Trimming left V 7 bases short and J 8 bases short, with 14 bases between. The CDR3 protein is CASTPRRDEKLFF. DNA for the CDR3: TGTGCCAGCACCCCGCGGAGGGACGAAAAACTGTTTTTT.

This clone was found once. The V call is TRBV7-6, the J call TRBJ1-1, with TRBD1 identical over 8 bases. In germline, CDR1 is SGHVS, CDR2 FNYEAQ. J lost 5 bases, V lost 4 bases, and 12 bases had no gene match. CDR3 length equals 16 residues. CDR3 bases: TGTGCCAGCAGCTCCCCAGGGGGCGAGGGGTGGACTGAAGCTTTCTTT. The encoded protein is CASSSPGGEGWTEAFF.

The CDR3 region is CASSPDSIRYTF. DNA of the CDR3: TGTGCCAGCAGCCCTGACAGTATACGCTACACCTTC. This chain uses TRBV7-2 with TRBJ1-2; TRBD1 is a possible D gene (5 bases). V was shortened by 5 bases and J by 9 bases, with 13 bases between the two germline ends. CDR3 length: 12 amino acids. The germline gives CDR1 SGHTA, CDR2 FQGNSA.